These 10 T cell receptor beta chains were sequenced from one sample in a study of regulatory T cells in long-lasting Graves disease. Building the TCR beta libraries relied on iRepertoire HTBI primers, and CDR3 regions underwent Arm-PCR. TCRdb itself ran the multiplex PCR reads through MiXCR, one entry per CDR3 protein. The table lists 450,000 to 700,000 distinct CDR3 sequences, about 14% of them singletons. Specified time point: newly diagnosed GD, antithyroid drugs for less than 3 months. There was RNA extracted from PBMCs, and the TCR library was made from it. The sample also formed part of further work on T cells in Graves' hyperthyroidism and ophthalmopathy.

Sample: peripheral blood mononuclear cells (PBMCs), taken at new diagnosis, from a patient treated with antithyroid drugs. The receptors here all came from a man in his thirties or forties with Graves disease.

Concerning this clonotype itself: The germline gene is not matched at one end of the junction; a read error may be the cause. As DNA, the CDR3 is TGTGCCAGCAGCCAAGTCCGGGGTGGGAGCACTGAAGCTTTATTT. Translating it yields CASSQVRGGSTEALF. This sequence joins TRBV14 and TRBJ1-1; D remains ambiguous. Germline lookup yields CDR1 SGHDN and CDR2 FVKESK. CDR3 length equals 15 residues. Using reference TRBV14 and TRBJ1-1 for the parts outside the CDR3, the full variable domain is EAGVTQFPSHSVIEKGQTVTLRCDPISGHDNLYWYRRVMGKEIKFLLHFVKESKQDESGMPNNRFLAERTGGTYSTLKVQPAELEDSGVYFCASSQVRGGSTEALFGQGTRLTVV.

This clonotype has more than one count but fewer than ten. This chain connects TRBV6-9 to TRBJ1-2; D unclear. The V and J ends lost 3 bases and 13 bases respectively, with 24 bases between them. The CDR3 is made up of 15 amino acids. Germline-derived CDR1 and CDR2 are MNHGY and SVAAGI. CDR3 loop: CASSYSNFDGSGSTF. The CDR3 bases are TGTGCCAGCAGTTACTCGAACTTTGACGGCTCGGGGAGCACCTTC.

This clonotype was seen a few times. The J gene is TRBJ2-1, the V gene TRBV27; 9 bases map to TRBD2. CDR3 size: 15 residues. V was clipped by 5 bases and J by 4 bases; unmatched bases: 6. Germline CDR1 reads MNHEY; CDR2 reads SMNVEV (reference sequence). CDR3 region: CASSAVAGGYNEQFF. The CDR3 DNA sequence: TGTGCCAGCAGTGCCGTGGCGGGAGGGTACAATGAGCAGTTCTTC.

This clonotype was seen ten or more times. The chain has TRBV20-1 and TRBJ2-3; 8 bases agree with TRBD2. The CDR3 loop spans 13 amino acids. Germline V lookup: CDR1 DFQATT, CDR2 SNEGSKA (reference sequence). The ends lost 3 bases at V and 4 bases at J; junction bases unmatched: 3. CDR3 region: CSASGSGADTQYF. CDR3 sequence (DNA): TGCAGTGCTAGTGGTAGCGGGGCAGATACGCAGTATTTT.

This clonotype was recorded many times. The chain joins TRBV28 to TRBJ2-5; no firm D call. The ends were cut back, 1 base at V and 5 bases at J, with 17 bases in the middle. The germline V gene encodes CDR1 MDHEN and CDR2 SYDVKM. The length of the CDR3 is 16 residues. CDR3 loop: CASSLSGFGSRETQYF. Written as DNA, the CDR3 is TGTGCCAGCAGTTTATCCGGGTTCGGGTCAAGGGAGACCCAGTACTTC.

This clonotype was detected many times. This chain links TRBV10-1 with TRBJ2-7; 11 positions match TRBD2. The CDR3 is 14 residues long. Germline lookup yields CDR1 WNHNN and CDR2 SYGVQD (reference sequence). With V trimmed by 3 bases and J by 2 bases, 0 bases remained unmatched. This CDR3 is CASSDSGRAYEQYF. CDR3 DNA sequence: TGCGCCAGCAGTGATAGCGGGAGGGCCTACGAGCAGTACTTC.

The chain couples TRBV7-9 to TRBJ2-1; D possibly corresponds to TRBD2 (6 bases). Trimming took 6 bases from V and 0 from J, leaving 15 bases between them. From germline, CDR1 is SEHNR and CDR2 FQNEAQ (reference sequence). This CDR3 spans 16 amino acids. CDR3 DNA sequence: TGTGCCAGCAGTCCCCTTAGCGGAAGCTCCTACAATGAGCAGTTCTTC. It is translated as CASSPLSGSSYNEQFF. Full variable domain (missing parts from reference TRBV7-9 and TRBJ2-1): DTGVSQNPRHKITKRGQNVTFRCDPISEHNRLYWYRQTLGQGPEFLTYFQNEAQLEKSRLLSDRFSAERPKGSFSTLEIQRTEQGDSAMYLCASSPLSGSSYNEQFFGPGTRLTVL.

This clonotype was observed many times. V gene TRBV27 combines with J gene TRBJ2-7, with D perhaps given as TRBD1 or TRBD2 (5 bases each). The germline V gene has CDR1 MNHEY and CDR2 SMNVEV (reference sequence). Deletions cut 3 bases from V and 4 bases from J, with 13 bases between. The CDR3 covers 14 residues. The CDR3 region is CASSLRGDGYEQYF. CDR3 in DNA: TGTGCCAGCAGTTTGAGGGGCGATGGGTACGAGCAGTACTTC.

Points on this clonotype: A much larger clone differs by one base, so this may be a read error. This rearrangement joins TRBV12-3 or TRBV12-4 to TRBJ1-2; possibly TRBD1 for D (5 bases). V dropped 6 bases and J dropped 4 bases, with 9 bases sitting between them. This CDR3 is 12 amino acids long. DNA for the CDR3: TGTGCCAGCAGACCAGGGAGCTATGGCTACACCTTC. Its protein is CASRPGSYGYTF.

This clonotype was found many times. The chain employs TRBV27 and TRBJ2-3; tentative D call: TRBD2 (5 bases). Germline V gene data show CDR1 as MNHEY and CDR2 as SMNVEV (reference sequence). The CDR3 consists of 12 residues. Trimming pared 7 bases from V and 4 bases from J, leaving 9 bases between. The CDR3 nucleotides are TGTGCCAGCACCGCCGGGGCAGATACGCAGTATTTT. This codes for CASTAGADTQYF.